These T cell receptor beta chains were read from a single sample in a study of T cells in Graves' hyperthyroidism and ophthalmopathy. One entry per CDR3 protein results from TCRdb running MiXCR on the multiplex PCR reads. In the table there are fewer than 650,000 distinct CDR3 sequences, under 15% of which are singletons. The sequenced sample was blood. All receptors come from a woman aged 40 to 50 with Graves' ophthalmopathy. Each CDR3 is given with its conserved first and last residue. The order of the fields is CDR3 length, V gene, clone size, D gene, J gene, CDR3 DNA, CDR3 protein. D genes are given only for firm matches. Size values are once, few and many counts, or a class for expanded clones, and some rows have none.

cdr3_length: 16; v_call: TRBV12-3/TRBV12-4; clone_size: many; d_call: TRBD2; j_call: TRBJ2-1; cdr3_nt: TGTGCCAGCAGTTTAGCGCTTAGCGGGGGGAGGAATGAGCAGTTCTTC; cdr3_aa: CASSLALSGGRNEQFF
cdr3_length: 15; v_call: TRBV27; clone_size: many; d_call: TRBD1; j_call: TRBJ2-7; cdr3_nt: TGTGCCAGCAGTTTACCGGGACAGGGGGTTTACGAGCAGTACTTC; cdr3_aa: CASSLPGQGVYEQYF
cdr3_length: 14; v_call: TRBV7-8; clone_size: NA; d_call: TRBD2; j_call: TRBJ2-5; cdr3_nt: TGTGCCAGCAGCGCGGGACTAGCGGCCGAGACCCAGTACTTC; cdr3_aa: CASSAGLAAETQYF
cdr3_length: 13; v_call: TRBV10-1; clone_size: few; d_call: NA; j_call: TRBJ2-2; cdr3_nt: TGCGCCAGCAAGGAGGGGGGGTCCGGGGAGCTGTTTTTT; cdr3_aa: CASKEGGSGELFF
cdr3_length: 14; v_call: TRBV7-8; clone_size: many; d_call: NA; j_call: TRBJ1-2; cdr3_nt: TGTGCCAGCAGCTTAGATAACAGCTACTATGGCTACACCTTC; cdr3_aa: CASSLDNSYYGYTF
cdr3_length: 14; v_call: TRBV19; clone_size: NA; d_call: NA; j_call: TRBJ1-2; cdr3_nt: TGTGCCAGTAGCGATCGCCGGGGACGCGATGGCTACACCTTC; cdr3_aa: CASSDRRGRDGYTF
cdr3_length: 13; v_call: TRBV7-9; clone_size: many; d_call: TRBD1; j_call: TRBJ2-7; cdr3_nt: TGTGCCAGCAGCTCTGGACAGGGCAACGAGCAGTACTTC; cdr3_aa: CASSSGQGNEQYF
cdr3_length: 11; v_call: TRBV2; clone_size: many; d_call: NA; j_call: TRBJ2-7; cdr3_nt: TGTGCCAGCAGCACAGGCGTGGAGCAATACTTC; cdr3_aa: CASSTGVEQYF
cdr3_length: 14; v_call: TRBV10-3; clone_size: many; d_call: TRBD1; j_call: TRBJ1-1; cdr3_nt: TGTGCCATCAGAAAGGGGACAGAGAACACTGAAGCTTTCTTT; cdr3_aa: CAIRKGTENTEAFF
cdr3_length: 14; v_call: TRBV12-3/TRBV12-4; clone_size: many; d_call: NA; j_call: TRBJ2-7; cdr3_nt: TGTGCCAGCAGTTCTCAGACCAGGAGCTACGAGCAGTACTTC; cdr3_aa: CASSSQTRSYEQYF
cdr3_length: 16; v_call: TRBV7-8; clone_size: many; d_call: TRBD1; j_call: TRBJ2-2; cdr3_nt: TGTGCCAGCAGCTCACAGGGGGCCGTTTACACCGGGGAGCTGTTTTTT; cdr3_aa: CASSSQGAVYTGELFF
cdr3_length: 15; v_call: TRBV18; clone_size: few; d_call: NA; j_call: TRBJ2-7; cdr3_nt: TGTGCCAGCTCACCCGGGGGCCATGGCTCCTACGAGCAGTACTTC; cdr3_aa: CASSPGGHGSYEQYF
cdr3_length: 11; v_call: TRBV24-1; clone_size: many; d_call: NA; j_call: TRBJ1-1; cdr3_nt: TGTGCCACCAGTCTTGGGAGGGAAGCTTTCTTT; cdr3_aa: CATSLGREAFF
cdr3_length: 14; v_call: TRBV7-6; clone_size: many; d_call: NA; j_call: TRBJ2-7; cdr3_nt: TGTGCCAGCAGCTTAGAGGCTAGCCGGGGCGAGCAGTACTTC; cdr3_aa: CASSLEASRGEQYF
cdr3_length: 13; v_call: TRBV11-3; clone_size: many; d_call: NA; j_call: TRBJ1-2; cdr3_nt: TGTGCCAGCAGCGCCGACGGGGGGAGAGGCTACACCTTC; cdr3_aa: CASSADGGRGYTF
cdr3_length: 13; v_call: TRBV29-1; clone_size: many; d_call: TRBD1; j_call: TRBJ2-7; cdr3_nt: TGCAGCGTTGACGAGACAGGGGGCTACGAGCAGTACTTC; cdr3_aa: CSVDETGGYEQYF
cdr3_length: 12; v_call: TRBV15; clone_size: many; d_call: NA; j_call: TRBJ1-1; cdr3_nt: TGTGGCGTCAGGGGTCTTGGCACTGAAGCTTTCTTT; cdr3_aa: CGVRGLGTEAFF
cdr3_length: 15; v_call: TRBV29-1; clone_size: NA; d_call: NA; j_call: TRBJ2-6; cdr3_nt: TGCAGCGTCGCAGACAGTGCGTCTGGGGCCAACGTCCTGACTTTC; cdr3_aa: CSVADSASGANVLTF
cdr3_length: 18; v_call: TRBV9; clone_size: NA; d_call: TRBD1; j_call: TRBJ2-6; cdr3_nt: TGTGCCAGCAGCGTAGACCTAACAGGGGATCGTAGGGCCAACGTCCTGACTTTC; cdr3_aa: CASSVDLTGDRRANVLTF
cdr3_length: 14; v_call: TRBV7-3; clone_size: many; d_call: TRBD1; j_call: TRBJ1-2; cdr3_nt: TGTGCCAGCAGCCCAGGGGGGGGATTCTATGGCTACACCTTC; cdr3_aa: CASSPGGGFYGYTF
cdr3_length: 13; v_call: TRBV6-1; clone_size: many; d_call: NA; j_call: TRBJ1-1; cdr3_nt: TGTGCCAGCAGCTTCCACAGGGTCTCTGAAGCTTTCTTT; cdr3_aa: CASSFHRVSEAFF
cdr3_length: 15; v_call: TRBV29-1; clone_size: few; d_call: NA; j_call: TRBJ1-1; cdr3_nt: TGCAGCGTTGAAACCCAGGGGCGTTTGAACACTGAAGCTTTCTTT; cdr3_aa: CSVETQGRLNTEAFF
cdr3_length: 15; v_call: TRBV11-2; clone_size: many; d_call: TRBD2; j_call: TRBJ2-5; cdr3_nt: TGTGCCAGCAGCTTCAGCGGGAGCTTCGGAGAGACCCAGTACTTC; cdr3_aa: CASSFSGSFGETQYF
cdr3_length: 19; v_call: TRBV19; clone_size: many; d_call: NA; j_call: TRBJ2-2; cdr3_nt: TGTGCCAGTAGTACCCACCTTGTTCCCGGACAGAAGAACACCGGGGAGCTGTTTTTT; cdr3_aa: CASSTHLVPGQKNTGELFF
cdr3_length: 15; v_call: TRBV27; clone_size: many; d_call: TRBD1; j_call: TRBJ2-7; cdr3_nt: TGTGCCAGCAGTTCTCCAGGGACAGGGAACTACGAGCAGTACTTC; cdr3_aa: CASSSPGTGNYEQYF
cdr3_length: 14; v_call: TRBV7-8; clone_size: many; d_call: NA; j_call: TRBJ2-5; cdr3_nt: TGTGCCAGCACACGGACGGCAAATCAAGAGACCCAGTACTTC; cdr3_aa: CASTRTANQETQYF
cdr3_length: 14; v_call: TRBV19; clone_size: many; d_call: NA; j_call: TRBJ2-5; cdr3_nt: TGTGCCAGTAGCACCACGGAGGGTCCAGAGACCCAGTACTTC; cdr3_aa: CASSTTEGPETQYF
cdr3_length: 14; v_call: TRBV7-9; clone_size: many; d_call: NA; j_call: TRBJ2-7; cdr3_nt: TGTGCCAGCAGCCTAACTCAAAGCTCCTACGAGCAGTACTTC; cdr3_aa: CASSLTQSSYEQYF
cdr3_length: 13; v_call: TRBV29-1; clone_size: many; d_call: TRBD2; j_call: TRBJ2-7; cdr3_nt: TGCAGCGCTGGGACTAGCCGGACCTACGAGCAGTACTTC; cdr3_aa: CSAGTSRTYEQYF
cdr3_length: 14; v_call: TRBV3-1; clone_size: NA; d_call: NA; j_call: TRBJ1-1; cdr3_nt: TGTGCCAGCAGCCGAAAGGGCCGGTTCCCTGAAGCTTTCTTT; cdr3_aa: CASSRKGRFPEAFF
cdr3_length: 12; v_call: TRBV12-5; clone_size: many; d_call: NA; j_call: TRBJ2-2; cdr3_nt: TGTGCTAGTGCCCGGCCCGCCGGGGAGCTGTTTTTT; cdr3_aa: CASARPAGELFF
cdr3_length: 13; v_call: TRBV12-3/TRBV12-4; clone_size: many; d_call: NA; j_call: TRBJ2-7; cdr3_nt: TGTGCCAGCGGGGGAGGTTGGTCCTACGAGCAGTACTTC; cdr3_aa: CASGGGWSYEQYF
cdr3_length: 14; v_call: TRBV11-1; clone_size: many; d_call: NA; j_call: TRBJ1-2; cdr3_nt: TGTGCCAGCACGTTGGACCAGGGTCCCTATGGCTACACCTTC; cdr3_aa: CASTLDQGPYGYTF
cdr3_length: 15; v_call: TRBV27; clone_size: NA; d_call: TRBD1; j_call: TRBJ1-6; cdr3_nt: TGTGCCAGCAGTTGGTCAGGGGGCGAAGGTTCACCCCTCCACTTT; cdr3_aa: CASSWSGGEGSPLHF
cdr3_length: 12; v_call: TRBV20-1; clone_size: many; d_call: NA; j_call: TRBJ1-1; cdr3_nt: TGCAGTGCTAGAGATCAGACCAATGAAGCTTTCTTT; cdr3_aa: CSARDQTNEAFF
cdr3_length: 14; v_call: TRBV28; clone_size: many; d_call: NA; j_call: TRBJ1-5; cdr3_nt: TGTGCCAGCTGCCGAGGGGGAAACAATCAGCCCCAGCATTTT; cdr3_aa: CASCRGGNNQPQHF
cdr3_length: 13; v_call: TRBV18; clone_size: many; d_call: NA; j_call: TRBJ1-2; cdr3_nt: TGTGCCAGCTCACCAGGGTTAGACTATGGCTACACCTTC; cdr3_aa: CASSPGLDYGYTF
cdr3_length: 14; v_call: TRBV7-9; clone_size: many; d_call: NA; j_call: TRBJ1-2; cdr3_nt: TGTGCCAGCAGCTCCTCAAGGGAATCCTATGGCTACACCTTC; cdr3_aa: CASSSSRESYGYTF
cdr3_length: 14; v_call: TRBV5-1; clone_size: NA; d_call: NA; j_call: TRBJ2-4; cdr3_nt: TGCGCCAGCAGCTTGGGTGACGGGGGCAGCATTCAGTACTTC; cdr3_aa: CASSLGDGGSIQYF
cdr3_length: 13; v_call: TRBV28; clone_size: many; d_call: TRBD1; j_call: TRBJ1-5; cdr3_nt: TGTGCCAGCAGTCCGACAGGGAGTCAGCCCCAGCATTTT; cdr3_aa: CASSPTGSQPQHF
cdr3_length: 14; v_call: TRBV6-1; clone_size: many; d_call: TRBD1; j_call: TRBJ1-1; cdr3_nt: TGTGCCAGCAGCTTTGGGACAGGGACCACTGAAGCTTTCTTT; cdr3_aa: CASSFGTGTTEAFF
cdr3_length: 13; v_call: TRBV12-3/TRBV12-4; clone_size: many; d_call: TRBD1; j_call: TRBJ2-7; cdr3_nt: TGTGCCAGCAGTCCCGAACAGGGGCTCGAGCAGTACTTC; cdr3_aa: CASSPEQGLEQYF
cdr3_length: 15; v_call: TRBV11-2; clone_size: many; d_call: NA; j_call: TRBJ1-1; cdr3_nt: TGTGCCAGCAGCTTAGGAGTTTTGGGGGCTAATGAAGCTTTCTTT; cdr3_aa: CASSLGVLGANEAFF
cdr3_length: 13; v_call: TRBV20-1; clone_size: few; d_call: NA; j_call: TRBJ2-2; cdr3_nt: TGCAGTGCTTGGCAGGGGGGCACCGGGGAGCTGTTTTTT; cdr3_aa: CSAWQGGTGELFF
cdr3_length: 15; v_call: TRBV7-8; clone_size: NA; d_call: NA; j_call: TRBJ2-2; cdr3_nt: TGTGCCAGCAGCTTAGGGGGAAAGGAGACCGGGGAGCTGTTTTTT; cdr3_aa: CASSLGGKETGELFF
cdr3_length: 14; v_call: TRBV29-1; clone_size: NA; d_call: TRBD2; j_call: TRBJ2-5; cdr3_nt: TGCAGCGTGGCGGGACTAGCGGGACAAGAGACCCAGTACTTC; cdr3_aa: CSVAGLAGQETQYF
cdr3_length: 15; v_call: TRBV29-1; clone_size: few; d_call: NA; j_call: TRBJ1-1; cdr3_nt: TGCAGCGTTGTATCGACAGCCCGAAAAAACACTGAAGCTTTCTTT; cdr3_aa: CSVVSTARKNTEAFF